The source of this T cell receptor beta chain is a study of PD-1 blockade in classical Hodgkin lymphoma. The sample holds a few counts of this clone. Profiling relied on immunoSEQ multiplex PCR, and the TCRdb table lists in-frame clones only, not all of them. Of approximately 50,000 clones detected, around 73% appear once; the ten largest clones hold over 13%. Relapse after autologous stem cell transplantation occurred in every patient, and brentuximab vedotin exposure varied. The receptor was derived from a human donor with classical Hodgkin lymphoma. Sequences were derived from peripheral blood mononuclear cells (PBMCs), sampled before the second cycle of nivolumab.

The CDR3: CASSKLQGARNTIYF. The CDR3 DNA reads as TGTGCCAGCAGCAAGCTACAGGGGGCGCGAAACACCATATATTTT. The chain couples TRBV9 to TRBJ1-3, with TRBD1 matching 9 bases. The V gene's germline CDR1 is SGDLS and CDR2 YYNGEE. V shed 4 bases and J 5 bases; nucleotides not matched to a gene: 7. The CDR3 is 15 residues long.